Below, one TCR beta chain is given with its context. This entry comes from a study of blood T cell repertoires in COVID-19. Turning to the study itself: Samples representing acute and convalescent COVID-19 were sourced from the United States, Italy and Spain. Nucleic acid was either cDNA or gDNA, and it came from T cells, B-cell-depleted T cells, or PBMCs.

There are 15 residues in the CDR3. CDR1 is SGDLS, CDR2 YYNGEE, per germline. Trimming removed 1 base at V and 5 bases at J, with 13 bases between. Per the original data handling: The authors estimated nucleated cell counts from reference gene primer amplification. Some clones are missing from TCRdb's copy, which holds only in-frame ones; the method was immunoSEQ multiplex PCR. V and J calls and clone size are those listed in that table; D and trimming were worked out from the DNA. Found here are roughly 160,000 clones, 90% to 95% of them singletons; the top ten hold about 0.54%. The sequenced material came from peripheral blood. The chain uses TRBV9 and TRBJ2-1; possibly TRBD2 for D (6 bases). The TCR sequence derives from a man aged 45-60 years with acute or convalescent COVID-19. The CDR3 DNA reads as TGTGCCAGCAGCGTAAGGGTAGGGGAGGACAATGAGCAGTTCTTC. It encodes CASSVRVGEDNEQFF.